Reported below is one T cell receptor beta chain. The antigen is undetermined. Unique molecular identifiers were present in the TCR beta cDNA libraries. TCRdb recomputed calls from the PCR reads with MiXCR, one row per CDR3 protein. Of some 500,000 distinct CDR3 sequences in the sample, under 55% were seen once. The source of the sample is a study of post-analysis software for immune sequencing data. Broader study findings: Five TRBV segments, including TRBV5-6, TRBV5-1 and TRBV20-1, were more frequent in patients than controls.

Germline loops: CDR1 MNHEY, CDR2 SMNVEV (reference sequence). The V and J ends lost 8 bases and 0 bases respectively, with 14 bases between them. This CDR3 region has 15 residues. The receptor was isolated from a girl between 5 and 17 years old with multiple sclerosis. The V call is TRBV27, the J call TRBJ1-5; D is uncertain. Sequencing was performed on blood. In DNA, the CDR3 is TGTGCCAGCTCTGGGGAGAGGTTTAGCAATCAGCCCCAGCATTTT. It codes for CASSGERFSNQPQHF.